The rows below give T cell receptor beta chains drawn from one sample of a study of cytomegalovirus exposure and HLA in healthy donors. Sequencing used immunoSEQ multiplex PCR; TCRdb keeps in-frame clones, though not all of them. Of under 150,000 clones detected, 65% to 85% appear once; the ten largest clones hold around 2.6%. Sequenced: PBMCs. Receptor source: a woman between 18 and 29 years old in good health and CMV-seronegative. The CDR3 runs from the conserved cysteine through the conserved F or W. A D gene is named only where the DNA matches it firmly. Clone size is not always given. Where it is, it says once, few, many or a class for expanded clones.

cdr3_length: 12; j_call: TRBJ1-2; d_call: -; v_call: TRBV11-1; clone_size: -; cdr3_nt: TGTGCCAGCAGCTCGGGGAACTATGGCTACACCTTC; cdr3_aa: CASSSGNYGYTF
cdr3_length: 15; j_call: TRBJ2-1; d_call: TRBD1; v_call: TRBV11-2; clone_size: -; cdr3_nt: TGTGCCAGCAGCTTAGATGGGACAGTCTACAATGAGCAGTTCTTC; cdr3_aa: CASSLDGTVYNEQFF
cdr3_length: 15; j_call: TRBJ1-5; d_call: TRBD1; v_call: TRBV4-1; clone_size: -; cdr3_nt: TGCGCCAGCAGCCCCCGGGACAGATCGAATCAGCCCCAGCATTTT; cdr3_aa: CASSPRDRSNQPQHF
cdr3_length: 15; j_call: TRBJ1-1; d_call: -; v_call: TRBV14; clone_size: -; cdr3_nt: TGTGCCAGCAGCCAGGAGGGAGGGTTGAACACTGAAGCTTTCTTT; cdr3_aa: CASSQEGGLNTEAFF
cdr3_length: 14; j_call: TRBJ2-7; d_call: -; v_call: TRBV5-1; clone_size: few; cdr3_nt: TGCGCCAGCAGCATTGGAGGCCAGGGGCTCGAGCAGTACTTC; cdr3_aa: CASSIGGQGLEQYF
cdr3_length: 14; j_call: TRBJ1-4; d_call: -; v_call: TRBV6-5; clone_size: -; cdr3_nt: TGTGCCAGCAGTGCCCCAGCGTTGGGTGAAAAACTGTTTTTT; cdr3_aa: CASSAPALGEKLFF
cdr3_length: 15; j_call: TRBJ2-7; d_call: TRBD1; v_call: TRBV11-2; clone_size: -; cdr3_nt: TGTGCCAGCAGCTTAGAACGGGACAGGGGATTCGAGCAGTACTTC; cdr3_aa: CASSLERDRGFEQYF
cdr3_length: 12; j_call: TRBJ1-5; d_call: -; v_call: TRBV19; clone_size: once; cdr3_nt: TGTGCCAGTAGTCTTGTCAATCAGCCCCAGCATTTT; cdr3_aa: CASSLVNQPQHF
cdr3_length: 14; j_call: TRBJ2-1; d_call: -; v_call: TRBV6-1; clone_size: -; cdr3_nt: TGTGCCAGCAGTCCCCCGGGCTCCTACAATGAGCAGTTCTTC; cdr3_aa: CASSPPGSYNEQFF
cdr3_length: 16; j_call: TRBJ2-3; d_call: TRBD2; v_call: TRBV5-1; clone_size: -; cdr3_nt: TGCGCCAGCAGCTTGGGGGGCGGGAGCGGAACAGATACGCAGTATTTT; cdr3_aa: CASSLGGGSGTDTQYF
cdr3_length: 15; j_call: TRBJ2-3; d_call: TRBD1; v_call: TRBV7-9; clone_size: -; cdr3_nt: TGTGCCAGCAGCTTAGGGACAGGGCACACAGATACGCAGTATTTT; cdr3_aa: CASSLGTGHTDTQYF